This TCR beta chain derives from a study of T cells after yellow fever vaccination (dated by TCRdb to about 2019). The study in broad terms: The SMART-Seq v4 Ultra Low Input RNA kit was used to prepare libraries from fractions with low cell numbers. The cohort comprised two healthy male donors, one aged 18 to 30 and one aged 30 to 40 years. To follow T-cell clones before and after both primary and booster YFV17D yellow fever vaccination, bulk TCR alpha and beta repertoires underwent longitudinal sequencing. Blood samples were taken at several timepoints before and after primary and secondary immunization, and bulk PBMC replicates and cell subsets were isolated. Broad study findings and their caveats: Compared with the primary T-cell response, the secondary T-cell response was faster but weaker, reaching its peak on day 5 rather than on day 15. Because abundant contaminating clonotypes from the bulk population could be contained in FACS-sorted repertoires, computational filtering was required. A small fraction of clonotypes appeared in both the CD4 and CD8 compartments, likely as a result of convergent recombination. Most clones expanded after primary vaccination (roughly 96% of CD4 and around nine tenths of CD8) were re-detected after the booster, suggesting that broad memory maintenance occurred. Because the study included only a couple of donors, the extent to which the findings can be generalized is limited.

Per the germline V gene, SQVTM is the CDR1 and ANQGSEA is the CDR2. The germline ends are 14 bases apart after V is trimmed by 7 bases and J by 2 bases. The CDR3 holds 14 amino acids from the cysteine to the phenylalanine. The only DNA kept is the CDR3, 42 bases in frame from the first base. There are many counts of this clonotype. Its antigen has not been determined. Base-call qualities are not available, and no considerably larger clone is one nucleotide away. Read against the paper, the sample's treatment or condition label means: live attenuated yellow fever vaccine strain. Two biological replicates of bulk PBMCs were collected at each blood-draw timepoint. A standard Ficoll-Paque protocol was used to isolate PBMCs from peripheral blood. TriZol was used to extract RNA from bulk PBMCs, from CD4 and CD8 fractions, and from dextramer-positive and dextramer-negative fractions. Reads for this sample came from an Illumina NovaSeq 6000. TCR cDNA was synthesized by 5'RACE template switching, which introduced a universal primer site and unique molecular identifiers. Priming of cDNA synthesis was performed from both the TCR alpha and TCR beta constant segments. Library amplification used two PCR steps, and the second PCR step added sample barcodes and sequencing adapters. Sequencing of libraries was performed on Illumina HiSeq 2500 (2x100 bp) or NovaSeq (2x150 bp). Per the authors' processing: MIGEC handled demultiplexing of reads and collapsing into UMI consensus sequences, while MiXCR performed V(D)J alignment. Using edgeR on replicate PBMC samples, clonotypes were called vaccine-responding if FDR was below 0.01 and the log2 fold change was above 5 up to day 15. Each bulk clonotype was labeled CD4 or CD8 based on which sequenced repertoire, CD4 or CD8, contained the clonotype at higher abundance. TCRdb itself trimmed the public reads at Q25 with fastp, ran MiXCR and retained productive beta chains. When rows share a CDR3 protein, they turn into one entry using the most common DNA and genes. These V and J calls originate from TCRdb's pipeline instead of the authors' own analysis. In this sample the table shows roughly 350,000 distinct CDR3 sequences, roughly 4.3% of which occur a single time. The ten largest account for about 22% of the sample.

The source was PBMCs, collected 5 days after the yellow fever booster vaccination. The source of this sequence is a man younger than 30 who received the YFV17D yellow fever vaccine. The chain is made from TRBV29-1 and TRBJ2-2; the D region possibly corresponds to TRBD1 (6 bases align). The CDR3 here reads CSARRQANTGELFF. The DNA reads TGCAGCGCCCGAAGACAGGCAAACACCGGGGAGCTGTTTTTT.